The clone carrying this T cell receptor (beta chain) was picked up many times. This sample was taken from a study of T-cell reconstitution after alpha-beta-depleted transplantation in children. Unique molecular identifiers tagged the TCRbeta library. TCRdb fed the PCR reads into MiXCR, producing one record per CDR3 protein. Counted here are 400,000 to 500,000 distinct CDR3 sequences, 11% occurring once; the ten biggest clones make up 4.5% to 6.5%. The V gene lost 4 bases and the J gene lost 5 bases, with 14 bases spanning the gap. The CDR3 sequence is 14 residues long. Looked up from germline, CDR1 is LGHNA and CDR2 is YSLEER.

This sequence joins TRBV4-3 and TRBJ2-5, with a weak D call TRBD1 (5 bases). The sample was PBMCs from the stem cell graft donor, taken from the stem cell graft. The sequence derives from a human donor who donated a stem cell graft to a child with acute myeloid leukemia. CDR3 coding DNA: TGCGCCAGCAGCCCGCGCTGGGGCGTGGAGACCCAGTACTTC. It translates to CASSPRWGVETQYF.